This T cell receptor (beta chain) was profiled in a study of T cells in Graves' hyperthyroidism and ophthalmopathy. RNA transcripts yielded amplified TCR beta CDR3 regions. A set of HTBI primers served as the primers for a first-round RT-PCR of the TCR CDR3. TCRdb itself ran the multiplex PCR reads through MiXCR, one entry per CDR3 protein. The repertoire has hundreds of thousands of distinct CDR3 sequences, roughly 17% of them found once; the top ten carry 15% to 20%. These patients, aged 18 to 65, had recently diagnosed hyperthyroidism lasting under 2 months. This clonotype was recorded a few times. Sequencing input: blood. The source of this sequence is a woman aged 18-35 years with Graves' hyperthyroidism.

The CDR3 loop is CASSLGQGIRNQPQHF. In DNA, the CDR3 is TGTGCCAGCAGCTTAGGACAGGGAATAAGAAATCAGCCCCAGCATTTT. V gene TRBV7-2 combines with J gene TRBJ1-5; 7 bases are shared with TRBD1. This CDR3 is built from 16 residues. Germline values: CDR1 SGHTA, CDR2 FQGNSA. The junction had 7 bases not matched to a gene; V was cut back by 1 base and J by 4 bases.